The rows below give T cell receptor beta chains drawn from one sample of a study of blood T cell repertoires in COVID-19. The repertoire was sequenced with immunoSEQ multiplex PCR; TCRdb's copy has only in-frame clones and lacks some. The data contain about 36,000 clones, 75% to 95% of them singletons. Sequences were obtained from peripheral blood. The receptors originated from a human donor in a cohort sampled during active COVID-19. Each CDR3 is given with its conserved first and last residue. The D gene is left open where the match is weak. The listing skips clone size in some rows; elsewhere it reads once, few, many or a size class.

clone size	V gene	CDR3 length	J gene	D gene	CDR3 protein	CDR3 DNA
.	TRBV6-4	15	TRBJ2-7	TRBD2	CANSQRTSGFYEQYF	TGTGCCAACTCACAGAGGACTAGCGGTTTCTACGAGCAGTACTTC
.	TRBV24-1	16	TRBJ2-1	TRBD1	CATSENPGQGVVEQFF	TGTGCCACCAGTGAAAATCCGGGACAGGGAGTGGTTGAGCAGTTCTTC
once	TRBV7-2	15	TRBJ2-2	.	CASSSPGQYTGELFF	TGTGCCAGCAGCTCCCCAGGACAGTACACCGGGGAGCTGTTTTTT
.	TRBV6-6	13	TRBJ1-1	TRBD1	CASSSGQGEGAFF	TGTGCCAGCAGTTCGGGACAGGGGGAAGGGGCTTTCTTT
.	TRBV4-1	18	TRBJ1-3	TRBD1	CASSQEGQGASSGNTIYF	TGCGCCAGCAGCCAGGAGGGACAGGGAGCGAGCTCTGGAAACACCATATATTTT
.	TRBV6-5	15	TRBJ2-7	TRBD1	CASSPRDRGTYEQYF	TGTGCCAGCAGCCCCCGGGACAGGGGAACGTACGAGCAGTACTTC
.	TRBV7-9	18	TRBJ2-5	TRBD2	CASSSGWVSGDPRETQYF	TGTGCCAGCAGCTCCGGGTGGGTTAGCGGGGACCCTCGAGAGACCCAGTACTTC
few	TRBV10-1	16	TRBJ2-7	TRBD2	CASSEGGTSGTYEQYF	TGCGCCAGCAGTGAGGGAGGGACTAGCGGGACTTACGAGCAGTACTTC
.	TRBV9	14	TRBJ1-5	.	CASSGASAHQPQHF	TGTGCCAGCAGCGGGGCCTCGGCCCATCAGCCCCAGCATTTT
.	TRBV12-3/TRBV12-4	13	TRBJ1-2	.	CASSLDRLRGYTF	TGTGCCAGCAGTTTAGACAGGCTCCGCGGCTACACCTTC
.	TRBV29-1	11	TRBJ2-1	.	CSNRDTNEQFF	TGCAGCAACCGGGACACCAATGAGCAGTTCTTC
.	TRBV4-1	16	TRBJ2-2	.	CASSLLMSANTGELFF	TGCGCCAGCAGCCTCCTAATGTCCGCAAACACCGGGGAGCTGTTTTTT
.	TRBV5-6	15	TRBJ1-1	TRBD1	CASSRETGVNTEAFF	TGTGCCAGCAGCAGGGAGACAGGGGTGAACACTGAAGCTTTCTTT
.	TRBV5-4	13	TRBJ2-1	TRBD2	CASSRTSGREQFF	TGTGCCAGCAGCAGGACTAGCGGGAGAGAGCAGTTCTTC
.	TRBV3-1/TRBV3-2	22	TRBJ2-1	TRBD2	CASSHTKGSSGTKRGAYNEQFF	TGTGCCAGCAGCCACACAAAAGGCTCTAGCGGGACTAAGCGGGGGGCCTACAATGAGCAGTTCTTC
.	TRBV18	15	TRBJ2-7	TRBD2	CASSPRGSGSNEQYF	TGTGCCAGCTCACCGAGGGGTAGCGGGAGCAACGAGCAGTACTTC
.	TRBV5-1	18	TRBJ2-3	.	CASTKGLFSPRGTDTQYF	TGCGCCAGCACAAAGGGCCTGTTTTCGCCGAGAGGGACAGATACGCAGTATTTT
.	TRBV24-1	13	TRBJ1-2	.	CATRGAGSYGYTF	TGTGCCACCAGGGGGGCAGGGAGCTATGGCTACACCTTC
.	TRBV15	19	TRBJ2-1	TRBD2	CATSTTAPLAGESYNEQFF	TGTGCCACCAGCACCACGGCGCCCCTAGCGGGAGAAAGCTACAATGAGCAGTTCTTC
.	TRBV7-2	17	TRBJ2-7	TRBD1	CASSLLGQGLPRDEQYF	TGTGCCAGCAGCCTCCTGGGACAGGGCCTTCCCCGGGACGAGCAGTACTTC
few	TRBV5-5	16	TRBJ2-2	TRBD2	CASSLGLAGGTGELFF	TGTGCCAGCAGCTTGGGACTAGCGGGAGGCACCGGGGAGCTGTTTTTT
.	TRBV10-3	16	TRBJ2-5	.	CAISGGMETGRETQYF	TGTGCCATCAGTGGCGGTATGGAGACAGGGAGGGAGACCCAGTACTTC
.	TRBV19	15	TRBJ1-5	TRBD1	CASSETGTGNQPQHF	TGTGCCAGTAGTGAAACCGGGACAGGTAATCAGCCCCAGCATTTT
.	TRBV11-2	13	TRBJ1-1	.	CASSSYNQAEAFF	TGTGCCAGCAGCTCCTACAACCAGGCTGAAGCTTTCTTT
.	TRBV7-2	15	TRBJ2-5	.	CASSLVLSRQETQYF	TGTGCCAGCAGCTTAGTTCTAAGCCGGCAAGAGACCCAGTACTTC
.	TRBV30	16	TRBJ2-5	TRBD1	CAWSLGTGVQQETQYF	TGTGCCTGGAGCTTAGGGACAGGGGTTCAGCAAGAGACCCAGTACTTC
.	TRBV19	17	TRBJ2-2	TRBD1	CASSIGGGTGTTGELFF	TGTGCCAGTAGTATTGGGGGAGGGACAGGGACCACCGGGGAGCTGTTTTTT
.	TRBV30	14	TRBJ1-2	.	CAWSVQASYYGYTF	TGTGCCTGGAGTGTACAGGCCAGCTACTATGGCTACACCTTC
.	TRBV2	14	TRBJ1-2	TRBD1	CASLGQGPNYGYTF	TGTGCCAGCTTAGGACAGGGCCCTAACTATGGCTACACCTTC
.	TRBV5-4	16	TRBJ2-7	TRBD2	CASSFRTSGVSYEQYF	TGTGCCAGCAGCTTCCGGACTAGCGGGGTCTCCTACGAGCAGTACTTC
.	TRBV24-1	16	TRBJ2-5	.	CATSDYARGARETQYF	TGTGCCACCAGTGATTACGCTCGCGGGGCGCGGGAGACCCAGTACTTC
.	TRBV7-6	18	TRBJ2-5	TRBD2	CASSLDLPGTTSTQTQYF	TGTGCCAGCAGCTTAGATCTCCCCGGGACTACATCAACACAGACCCAGTACTTC
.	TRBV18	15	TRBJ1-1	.	CASSPGGRTNTEAFF	TGTGCCAGCTCACCAGGGGGGAGGACGAACACTGAAGCTTTCTTT
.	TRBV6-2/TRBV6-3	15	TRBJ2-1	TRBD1	CASSYSKTGPNEQFF	TGTGCCAGCAGTTACTCGAAGACAGGGCCCAATGAGCAGTTCTTC
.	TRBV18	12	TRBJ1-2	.	CASSPTGVGYTF	TGTGCCAGCTCTCCGACGGGGGTCGGCTACACCTTC
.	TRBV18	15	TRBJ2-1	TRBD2	CASSQAGGRYNEQFF	TGTGCCAGCTCACAAGCGGGAGGGCGGTACAATGAGCAGTTCTTC
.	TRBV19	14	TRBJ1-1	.	CASSARPGNTEAFF	TGTGCCAGCAGTGCCCGACCGGGAAACACTGAAGCTTTCTTT
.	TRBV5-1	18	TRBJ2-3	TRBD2	CASSLELAGGILTDTQYF	TGCGCCAGCAGCTTGGAACTAGCGGGAGGCATCCTCACAGATACGCAGTATTTT
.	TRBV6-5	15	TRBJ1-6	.	CASSWLGFDNSPLHF	TGTGCCAGCAGTTGGCTTGGCTTCGATAATTCACCCCTCCACTTT
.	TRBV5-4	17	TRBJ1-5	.	CASSLFSGGGRNQPQHF	TGTGCCAGCAGCTTGTTTTCCGGCGGGGGTCGCAATCAGCCCCAGCATTTT
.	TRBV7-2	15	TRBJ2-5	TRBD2	CASSGTSGRGETQYF	TGTGCCAGCAGCGGGACTAGCGGGAGAGGGGAGACCCAGTACTTC
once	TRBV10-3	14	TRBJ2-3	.	CAISGEKLTDTQYF	TGTGCCATCAGTGGTGAGAAACTCACAGATACGCAGTATTTT
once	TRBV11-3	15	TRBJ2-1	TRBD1	CASSPRQGSYNEQFF	TGTGCCAGCAGCCCCCGACAGGGCTCCTACAATGAGCAGTTCTTC
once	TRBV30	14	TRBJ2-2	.	CAWSSGGRAGELFF	TGTGCCTGGAGTTCGGGGGGCCGGGCCGGGGAGCTGTTTTTT
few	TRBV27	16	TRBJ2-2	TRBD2	CASSPAGLANTGELFF	TGTGCCAGCAGTCCAGCGGGACTAGCCAACACCGGGGAGCTGTTTTTT
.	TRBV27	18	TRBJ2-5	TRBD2	CASSSRASGRAHLETQYF	TGTGCCAGCAGTTCAAGGGCTAGCGGGAGGGCGCATCTAGAGACCCAGTACTTC
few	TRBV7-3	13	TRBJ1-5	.	CASSRQSNQPQHF	TGTGCCAGCAGCCGACAGAGCAATCAGCCCCAGCATTTT
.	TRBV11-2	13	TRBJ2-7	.	CASSQERIYEQYF	TGTGCCAGCAGCCAGGAGCGGATCTACGAGCAGTACTTC
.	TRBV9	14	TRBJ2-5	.	CASSVGPRVETQYF	TGTGCCAGCAGCGTAGGGCCGAGGGTTGAGACCCAGTACTTC
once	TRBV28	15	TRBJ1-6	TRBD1	CASSLTGPVNSPLHF	TGTGCCAGCAGTTTGACAGGGCCCGTTAATTCACCCCTCCACTTT
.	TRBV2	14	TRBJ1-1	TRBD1	CASSLGQVNTEAFF	TGTGCCAGCAGCCTGGGACAGGTCAACACTGAAGCTTTCTTT
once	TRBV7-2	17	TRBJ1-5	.	CASSPGSGVQGNQPQHF	TGTGCCAGCAGCCCCGGTTCAGGGGTACAGGGCAATCAGCCCCAGCATTTT
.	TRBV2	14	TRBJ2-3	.	CASSEGRGGGTQYF	TGTGCCAGCAGTGAAGGACGCGGCGGTGGTACGCAGTATTTT
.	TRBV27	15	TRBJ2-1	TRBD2	CASSPGTSGSVEQFF	TGTGCCAGCAGTCCGGGGACTAGCGGGAGTGTTGAGCAGTTCTTC